A selection of T cell receptor beta chains follows, all from one sample in a study of shared clonotypes between healthy human individuals. Measured with immunoSEQ multiplex PCR; TCRdb has only the in-frame clones, and not every one. The table lists some 1 million clones, approximately 68% of them singletons. The source material was memory CD4+ T cells sorted from blood. All receptors come from a man aged 18 to 29 in good health. CDR3s include the opening cysteine and the closing phenylalanine or tryptophan. D genes are given only for firm matches.

d_gene	v_gene	j_gene	CDR3aa
.	TRBV5-5	TRBJ1-2	CASSLLALRSNYGYTF
TRBD1	TRBV10-3	TRBJ2-5	CAISVNRGQETQYF
TRBD2	TRBV7-2	TRBJ2-7	CASSYRLAGVHEQYF
.	TRBV10-2	TRBJ1-6	CASSGAENNSPLHF
.	TRBV4-3	TRBJ1-3	CASSRGRISLGNTIYF
.	TRBV28	TRBJ2-2	CAAQVPLGGELFF
.	TRBV7-8	TRBJ2-2	CASSLRSAGTGELFF
TRBD2	TRBV10-3	TRBJ2-1	CAISGRLAGGHNEQFF
TRBD1	TRBV6-1	TRBJ1-2	CASSETSTGGNYGYTF
.	TRBV5-1	TRBJ1-4	CASSHRGESGEKLFF
.	TRBV5-8	TRBJ2-2	CASSLLAGVSTGELFF
.	TRBV15	TRBJ2-1	CATSRAIGMYEQFF
.	TRBV10-3	TRBJ1-2	CAISESGKGYTF
.	TRBV5-1	TRBJ1-3	CASRPGASGNTIYF
.	TRBV11-2	TRBJ2-1	CASSQGLMGYNEQFF
TRBD1	TRBV15	TRBJ2-2	CATSSANRGSDTGELFF
.	TRBV2	TRBJ2-3	CASSGHSTDTQYF
.	TRBV5-1	TRBJ1-5	CASSLIGGTVQPQHF
.	TRBV6-5	TRBJ2-2	CASRFDRGELFF
.	TRBV2	TRBJ1-2	CASGGRLQGTF
TRBD1	TRBV4-1	TRBJ2-2	CASSLRPGQGNTGELFF
.	TRBV7-9	TRBJ2-6	CASSPPGTAISGANVLTF
.	TRBV2	TRBJ1-6	CASNGTPYNSPLHF
TRBD2	TRBV5-1	TRBJ2-5	CASTSGGYLEETQYF
.	TRBV2	TRBJ2-7	CASTTGPRVYEQYF
TRBD2	TRBV11-2	TRBJ2-7	CASSLTGGAFYEQYF
.	TRBV5-1	TRBJ1-6	CASSLVQGSSPLHF
.	TRBV5-1	TRBJ2-6	CASTVTSGANVLTF
.	TRBV7-9	TRBJ2-5	CASTPDLRETQYF
TRBD2	TRBV27	TRBJ2-7	CASSLGLAGDYEQYF
.	TRBV6-6	TRBJ2-2	CASRGGTTGELFF
.	TRBV28	TRBJ1-5	CASSSPRQVDQPQHF